These T cell receptor beta chains were read from a single sample in a study of regulatory T cells in long-lasting Graves disease. TCRdb re-called the multiplex PCR reads through MiXCR, storing one row per CDR3 protein. In the table there are fewer than 550,000 distinct CDR3 sequences, 15% to 20% of which are singletons. These data also featured in a second study, about T cells in Graves' hyperthyroidism and ophthalmopathy.

This material consisted of peripheral blood mononuclear cells (PBMCs), taken at new diagnosis, from a patient treated with antithyroid drugs. Source of these receptors: a woman aged 35-65 years with Graves disease. CDR3s include the opening cysteine and the closing phenylalanine or tryptophan. A D gene is named only where the DNA matches it firmly. Clone size is shown for a subset of rows, as once, few, many or a class of expanded clone.

D: .
J: TRBJ1-2
size: .
V: TRBV4-1
DNA: TGCGCCAGCAGCCAAGACGAGGCGGGGCCATATGGCTACACCTTC
CDR3: CASSQDEAGPYGYTF

D: .
J: TRBJ2-1
size: .
V: TRBV7-3
DNA: TGTGCCAGCAGCTTAAATGGGGGGGCTCTCTACAATGAGCAGTTCTTC
CDR3: CASSLNGGALYNEQFF

D: .
J: TRBJ2-1
size: many
V: TRBV10-3
DNA: TGTGCCATCACCCTAGACAGCACCAATGAGCAGTTCTTC
CDR3: CAITLDSTNEQFF

D: .
J: TRBJ2-1
size: many
V: TRBV12-3/TRBV12-4
DNA: TGTGCCAGCAGTCCCGGACAGAGCTGGAATGAGCAGTTCTTC
CDR3: CASSPGQSWNEQFF

D: .
J: TRBJ2-7
size: few
V: TRBV13
DNA: TGTGCCAGCAGCTTAGGACGGAATGAGCAGTACTTC
CDR3: CASSLGRNEQYF

D: TRBD1
J: TRBJ1-5
size: many
V: TRBV10-2
DNA: TGCGCCAGCAAAGAGACAGGGGGCGATCAGCCCCAGCATTTT
CDR3: CASKETGGDQPQHF

D: .
J: TRBJ2-7
size: .
V: TRBV6-4
DNA: TGTGCCAGCAGTGAAGCTTCGGACGCTACCTACGAGCAGTACTTC
CDR3: CASSEASDATYEQYF

D: .
J: TRBJ1-1
size: .
V: TRBV2
DNA: TGTGCCAGCAGTGCGGAGAGGGAGACTGAAGCTTTCTTT
CDR3: CASSAERETEAFF

D: TRBD1
J: TRBJ2-7
size: many
V: TRBV2
DNA: TGTGCCAGCAGTGACGGACAGGGGGCAGGGGAGCAGTACTTC
CDR3: CASSDGQGAGEQYF

D: .
J: TRBJ1-4
size: .
V: TRBV6-1
DNA: TGTGCCAGCAGTCGTCTTGGCAATGAAAAACTGTTTTTT
CDR3: CASSRLGNEKLFF

D: .
J: TRBJ1-5
size: few
V: TRBV6-2/TRBV6-3
DNA: TGTGCCAGCGAAGGCCAGGGCGGGACACTTTATCAGCCCCAGCATTTT
CDR3: CASEGQGGTLYQPQHF

D: .
J: TRBJ1-2
size: many
V: TRBV6-5
DNA: TGTGCCAGCAGTTACCTTCAGGGTCATGGCTACACCTTC
CDR3: CASSYLQGHGYTF

D: TRBD2
J: TRBJ2-3
size: .
V: TRBV7-6
DNA: TGTGCCAGCAGCTTAGAAGCGGGGGGGCCGGCAGATACGCAGTATTTT
CDR3: CASSLEAGGPADTQYF

D: TRBD1
J: TRBJ1-2
size: once
V: TRBV6-1
DNA: TGTGCCAGCAGACCCTTGGGACAGGTGAACTATGGCTACACCTTC
CDR3: CASRPLGQVNYGYTF

D: .
J: TRBJ1-2
size: many
V: TRBV12-3/TRBV12-4
DNA: TGTGCCAGCGGGCCTCTAGATGGCTACACCTTC
CDR3: CASGPLDGYTF

D: .
J: TRBJ2-7
size: many
V: TRBV19
DNA: TGTGCCAGTAGTAAGGCAGGGGACTACGAGCAGTACTTC
CDR3: CASSKAGDYEQYF

D: .
J: TRBJ2-2
size: .
V: TRBV6-5
DNA: TGTGCCAGCAGTTACATGCGGACGAACACCGGGGAGCTGTTTTTT
CDR3: CASSYMRTNTGELFF

D: TRBD2
J: TRBJ2-1
size: many
V: TRBV20-1
DNA: TGCAGTGCTCGGGAGGGGGGCTTTAGCGGGGATGAGCAGTTCTTC
CDR3: CSAREGGFSGDEQFF

D: TRBD1
J: TRBJ2-7
size: few
V: TRBV5-1
DNA: TGCGCCAGCAGCGGGACAGTCTTATACGAGCAGTACTTC
CDR3: CASSGTVLYEQYF

D: .
J: TRBJ1-1
size: many
V: TRBV3-1
DNA: TGTGCCAGCAGCCAAGAGGAGAACACTGAAGCTTTCTTT
CDR3: CASSQEENTEAFF

D: .
J: TRBJ1-2
size: many
V: TRBV28
DNA: TGTGCCAGCAGTTTACCCATTTGGTGGGCCGAAGCAGCTAACTATGGCTACACCTTC
CDR3: CASSLPIWWAEAANYGYTF

D: .
J: TRBJ1-1
size: .
V: TRBV12-5
DNA: TGTGCTAGTGGTTTGGTACCGGGGGGCGACACTGAAGCTTTCTTT
CDR3: CASGLVPGGDTEAFF

D: TRBD1
J: TRBJ2-5
size: few
V: TRBV10-3
DNA: TGTGCCATGGCCGGGACAGAGCAAGAGACCCAGTACTTC
CDR3: CAMAGTEQETQYF

D: .
J: TRBJ1-1
size: many
V: TRBV20-1
DNA: TGCAGTGCTAGAGTGGGGGCCTTTACTGAAGCTTTCTTT
CDR3: CSARVGAFTEAFF

D: .
J: TRBJ2-5
size: many
V: TRBV11-1
DNA: TGTGCCAGCAGCTCGGCTCGACTAGTCGAATCGGAGACCCAGTACTTC
CDR3: CASSSARLVESETQYF

D: TRBD2
J: TRBJ2-1
size: .
V: TRBV6-2/TRBV6-3
DNA: TGTGCCAGCAGAGGGAGTAGCGGGGGTTACGTGCAGTTCTTC
CDR3: CASRGSSGGYVQFF

D: .
J: TRBJ1-3
size: .
V: TRBV18
DNA: TGTGCCAGCTCATCCTTTGACCCGTTAATCTCTGGAAGCACCATATATTTT
CDR3: CASSSFDPLISGSTIYF

D: TRBD2
J: TRBJ2-5
size: .
V: TRBV6-9
DNA: TGTGCCAGCAGTTTAGCGGGGGGGACCTACAATGAGCAGTACTTC
CDR3: CASSLAGGTYNEQYF

D: .
J: TRBJ1-2
size: few
V: TRBV25-1
DNA: TGTGCCAGCAGTGAGCGAAGGTGGGACAACTATGGCTACACCTTC
CDR3: CASSERRWDNYGYTF

D: TRBD1
J: TRBJ1-5
size: many
V: TRBV28
DNA: TGTGCCAGCAGGGCTCACACAGGGGACGGTCAGCCCCAGCATTTT
CDR3: CASRAHTGDGQPQHF

D: TRBD1
J: TRBJ2-1
size: few
V: TRBV11-1
DNA: TGTGCCAGCAGCTTTGGGGACAGGGTATACGCGCAGTTCTTC
CDR3: CASSFGDRVYAQFF

D: .
J: TRBJ2-2
size: few
V: TRBV5-1
DNA: TGCGCCAGCAGCATCCAGGGGAGGGACACCGGGGAGCTGTTTTTT
CDR3: CASSIQGRDTGELFF

D: .
J: TRBJ2-7
size: .
V: TRBV27
DNA: TGTGCCAGCAGTTTAGGGCTAGGAGTCTACGAGCAGTACTTC
CDR3: CASSLGLGVYEQYF

D: .
J: TRBJ1-2
size: few
V: TRBV19
DNA: TGTGCCAGTAACCCAGGGCTCGTCTATGGCTACACCTTC
CDR3: CASNPGLVYGYTF

D: TRBD1
J: TRBJ1-4
size: many
V: TRBV11-3
DNA: TGTGCCAGCAAGGGACAGGGGATTGAAAAACTGTTTTTT
CDR3: CASKGQGIEKLFF

D: TRBD2
J: TRBJ2-3
size: many
V: TRBV24-1
DNA: TGTGCCACCAGTGCCCCTCGAGGAGGACTAGCGGGAACTAGCACAGATACGCAGTATTTT
CDR3: CATSAPRGGLAGTSTDTQYF

D: .
J: TRBJ1-1
size: .
V: TRBV5-1
DNA: TGCGCCAGCAGCTTGGAGAGGGTGACTGAAGCTTTCTTT
CDR3: CASSLERVTEAFF

D: .
J: TRBJ2-5
size: few
V: TRBV7-9
DNA: TGTGCCAGCAGCTTCCCCTTGGGGGAGACCCAGTACTTC
CDR3: CASSFPLGETQYF

D: .
J: TRBJ1-5
size: once
V: TRBV2
DNA: TGTGCCAGCAGGCGACAGGAGGATCAGCCCCAGCATTTT
CDR3: CASRRQEDQPQHF

D: .
J: TRBJ2-1
size: few
V: TRBV5-1
DNA: TGCGCCAGCAGCTCCTACATTCAGGGTAATGAGCAGTTCTTC
CDR3: CASSSYIQGNEQFF